This note documents a single T cell receptor beta chain sequence. This receptor's antigen is unknown. Base qualities are missing; no much larger clone stands one base away. These data are taken from a study of a mutant IDH1 vaccine in newly diagnosed glioma (dated by TCRdb to the early 2020s). Notes on the research overall: Across visits V03 through V10, patients got a total of eight vaccinations, given in weeks 1, 3, 5, 7, 11, 15, 19 and 23. Vaccination was initiated 4-6 weeks after radiotherapy alone, or concurrently with temozolomide cycles in the chemotherapy-containing groups. Of the approximately 33 patients who were treated, around 62% were male and around 38% were female, and the mean age was around 40 years. Before enrollment, patients had received standard therapy of radiotherapy alone, temozolomide alone, or radiochemotherapy with temozolomide; most received the combination. Peripheral blood was drawn at six visits: V03 (baseline), V05, V07, V10, V12 and V13. For exploratory analyses, around 26 treated patients had longitudinal TCRB deep sequencing done wherever samples were available.

From the germline V gene, CDR1 is SGHTA and CDR2 is FQGNSA. CDR3 length: 14 amino acids, cysteine to phenylalanine. Only the CDR3 DNA stays, 42 bases, in frame from base 1. V loses 3 bases, J loses 3 bases, and the germline ends lie 12 bases apart. Library construction relied on the immunoSEQ multiplex PCR assay. The hsTCRB Kit was used according to the manufacturer's protocol to amplify rearranged TCR beta chain sequences. Sequencing of TCRB libraries was carried out on an Illumina MiSeq. The paper's processing steps were these. The proprietary platform of the kit vendor was used for demultiplexing, trimming and gene mapping. Not all clones reach the TCRdb copy of this immuneACCESS table, which keeps in-frame sequences only. Checked studies attribute under half of the gap to unresolved V genes and leave the rest unexplained. For V, J and clone size, that table is used; D and trimming come from the DNA. This sample gives 95,000 to 120,000 clones in total; 90% of them show up just once. 0.5% to 0.65% of the sample goes to the ten largest clones.

On the study overall, not on this receptor specifically: It was noted by the authors that analyses of patient blood samples could not be reproduced owing to sample limitations. Selection of PBMC samples for TCRB deep sequencing was based on availability. Pseudoprogression seemed to be unrelated to changes in the top peripheral T cell clonotypes found by TCRB sequencing. Immune responses induced by the vaccine were seen in more than 85% of patients across multiple MHC alleles.

In the paper's terms, the time point label means: week 11, during vaccination. A 20-mer mutant IDH1 peptide at 300 micrograms in Montanide made up each vaccine dose, which was injected subcutaneously together with topical imiquimod. Donors had newly diagnosed WHO grade 3 or 4 IDH1-mutant astrocytomas with loss of nuclear ATRX. The samples were drawn from NOA16, a multicentre, single-arm, open-label phase I trial in Germany that tested a mutant IDH1 peptide vaccine in humans for the first time. Genomic DNA for TCRB sequencing was isolated from EDTA blood with the DNeasy Blood and Tissue Kit. The V and J segments used are TRBV7-2 and TRBJ2-7, with a tentative D call of TRBD1 or TRBD2, each matching 5 bases. This sequence originates from a woman aged 50 to 60 with glioma. Sample: PBMCs, taken from a glioma patient whose treatment included an IDH1 peptide vaccine. Here is the DNA: TGTGCCAGCAGCTTGGGACCGACCCGCTACGAGCAGTACTTC. Its amino acids are CASSLGPTRYEQYF.